This T cell receptor beta chain originates from a study of control samples from healthy donors and cancer patients. Here immunoSEQ multiplex PCR was the method, and the copy in TCRdb shows in-frame clones only, minus some. The table lists 80,000 to 100,000 clones, 85% to 90% of them singletons. CDR1 is LNHDA, CDR2 SQIVND, per germline (reference sequence). With 5 bases clipped from V and 10 bases from J, the junction kept 10 bases outside the gene matches. CDR3 length: 15 amino acids. Comment on this clone: Additional DNA sequences in this sample encode the identical CDR3.

This clonotype was sampled from a man aged 30 to 39 in good health. What was sequenced was blood. The chain is built from TRBV19 and TRBJ1-5; 11 bases fit TRBD1. CDR3 DNA: TGTGCCAGTAGTGACACGGGACAGGGGGTGGGTCCCCAGCATTTT. This codes for CASSDTGQGVGPQHF. Based on the CDR3 plus reference TRBV19 and TRBJ1-5, the full variable domain is DGGITQSPKYLFRKEGQNVTLSCEQNLNHDAMYWYRQDPGQGLRLIYYSQIVNDFQKGDIAEGYSVSREKKESFPLTVTSAQKNPTAFYLCASSDTGQGVGPQHFGDGTRLSIL.